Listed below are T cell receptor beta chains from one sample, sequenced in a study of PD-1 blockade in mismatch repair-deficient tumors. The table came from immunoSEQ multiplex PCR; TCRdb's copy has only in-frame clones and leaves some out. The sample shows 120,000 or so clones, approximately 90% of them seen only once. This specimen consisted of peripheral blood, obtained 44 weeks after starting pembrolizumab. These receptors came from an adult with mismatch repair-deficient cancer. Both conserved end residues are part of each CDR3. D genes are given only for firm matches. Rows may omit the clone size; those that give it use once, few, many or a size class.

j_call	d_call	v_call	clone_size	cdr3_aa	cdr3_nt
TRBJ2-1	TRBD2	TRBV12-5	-	CASGLVLAGDSSEQFF	TGTGCTAGTGGTTTGGTACTAGCGGGAGATTCATCCGAGCAGTTCTTC
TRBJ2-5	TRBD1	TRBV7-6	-	CASNPMGTGDLETQYF	TGTGCCAGCAACCCCATGGGGACAGGGGATCTGGAGACCCAGTACTTC
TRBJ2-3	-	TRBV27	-	CAVLALLGDTQYF	TGCGCCGTCCTGGCGCTCCTAGGGGATACGCAGTATTTT
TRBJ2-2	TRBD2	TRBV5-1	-	CASSLRREVATGELFF	TGCGCCAGCAGCTTGCGGCGGGAGGTCGCCACCGGGGAGCTGTTTTTT
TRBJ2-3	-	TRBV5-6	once	CASSWGAGRSDTQYF	TGTGCCAGCAGCTGGGGGGCGGGGAGGTCAGATACGCAGTATTTT
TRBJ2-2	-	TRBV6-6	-	CAAGPNTGELFF	TGTGCCGCCGGGCCCAACACCGGGGAGCTGTTTTTT
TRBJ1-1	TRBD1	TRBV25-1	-	CASSGQGGTEAFF	TGTGCCAGCAGTGGGCAGGGGGGGACTGAAGCTTTCTTT
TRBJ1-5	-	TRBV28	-	CASSLMGGGNQPQHF	TGTGCCAGCAGTCTAATGGGGGGTGGCAATCAGCCCCAGCATTTT
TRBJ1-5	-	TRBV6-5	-	CASSYADQPQHF	TGTGCCAGCAGTTACGCGGATCAGCCCCAGCATTTT
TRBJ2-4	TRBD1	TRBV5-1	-	CASSLSGTGSTRVAKNIQYF	TGCGCCAGCAGCTTGTCCGGGACAGGTAGTACTAGGGTAGCCAAAAACATTCAGTACTTC
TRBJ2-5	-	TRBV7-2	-	CASSPVRLPPETQYF	TGTGCCAGCAGCCCCGTCCGCCTACCTCCCGAGACCCAGTACTTC
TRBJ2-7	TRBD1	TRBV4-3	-	CASSQEAGQGYEQYF	TGCGCCAGCAGCCAAGAGGCTGGACAGGGATACGAGCAGTACTTC
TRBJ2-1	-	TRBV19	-	CASSLLTPEGERQFF	TGTGCCAGTAGTCTCCTGACCCCAGAGGGGGAACGGCAGTTCTTC
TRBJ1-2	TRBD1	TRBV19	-	CASSMDRPNYGYTF	TGTGCCAGTAGTATGGACAGGCCTAACTATGGCTACACCTTC
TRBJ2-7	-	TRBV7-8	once	CASSTGTISDYDHYEQYF	TGTGCCAGCAGTACCGGGACGATAAGCGACTACGACCACTACGAGCAGTACTTC
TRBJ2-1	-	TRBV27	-	CASSFLGLGSYNEQFF	TGTGCCAGCAGTTTTTTGGGGTTAGGATCCTACAATGAGCAGTTCTTC
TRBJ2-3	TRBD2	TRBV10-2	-	CASWGRRETDTQYF	TGCGCCAGCTGGGGGAGGCGGGAGACAGATACGCAGTATTTT
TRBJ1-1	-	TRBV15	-	CATSRGSGYFSLTEAFF	TGTGCCACCAGCAGAGGGTCGGGGTATTTTAGTCTCACTGAAGCTTTCTTT
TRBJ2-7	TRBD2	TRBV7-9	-	CASSFASGRLHEQYF	TGTGCCAGCAGCTTCGCGAGCGGGAGGCTCCACGAGCAGTACTTC
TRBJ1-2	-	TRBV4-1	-	CASSQGLRPWGYTF	TGCGCCAGCAGCCAAGGCCTAAGGCCGTGGGGCTACACCTTC
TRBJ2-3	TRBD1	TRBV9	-	CASSAGQGADTQYF	TGTGCCAGCAGCGCAGGACAGGGAGCAGATACGCAGTATTTT
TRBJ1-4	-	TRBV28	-	CASSLFGQNNEKLFF	TGTGCCAGCAGTTTATTCGGACAGAATAATGAAAAACTGTTTTTT
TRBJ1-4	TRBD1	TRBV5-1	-	CASSPLQGINEKLFF	TGCGCCAGCAGCCCTCTACAGGGGATTAATGAAAAACTGTTTTTT
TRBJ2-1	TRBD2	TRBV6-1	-	CASRSMIAGNSKQFF	TGTGCCAGCAGGTCCATGATAGCGGGTAATAGTAAGCAGTTCTTC
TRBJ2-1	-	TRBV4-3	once	CASSQSQTNEQFF	TGCGCCAGCAGCCAATCGCAGACCAATGAGCAGTTCTTC
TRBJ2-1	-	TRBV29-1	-	CSTPQLGKHNEQFF	TGCAGCACCCCCCAGTTGGGGAAACACAATGAGCAGTTCTTC
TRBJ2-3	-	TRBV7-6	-	CASSSKAGGLITGTDTQYF	TGTGCCAGCAGCTCAAAGGCAGGCGGCCTAATAACGGGCACAGATACGCAGTATTTT
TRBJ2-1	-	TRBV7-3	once	CASSSSGSYNEQFF	TGTGCCAGCAGCTCGTCGGGCTCCTACAATGAGCAGTTCTTC
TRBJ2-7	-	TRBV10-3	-	CAISDGSVYEQYF	TGTGCCATCAGTGATGGGTCAGTCTACGAGCAGTACTTC
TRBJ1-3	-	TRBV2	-	CASSLHYSGNTIYF	TGTGCCAGCAGTTTACATTACTCTGGAAACACCATATATTTT
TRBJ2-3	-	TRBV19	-	CASSIYGSGTQYF	TGTGCCAGTAGTATTTACGGCTCGGGTACGCAGTATTTT
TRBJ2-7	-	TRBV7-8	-	CASSLDRAYEQYF	TGTGCCAGCAGCTTGGACAGAGCCTACGAGCAGTACTTC
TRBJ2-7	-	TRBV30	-	CAWSLEYEQYF	TGTGCCTGGAGTCTCGAATACGAGCAGTACTTC
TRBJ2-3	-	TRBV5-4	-	CASSPPSGATQYF	TGTGCCAGCAGCCCACCCTCGGGGGCTACGCAGTATTTT
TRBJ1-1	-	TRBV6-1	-	CASSEPELYVTGAFF	TGTGCCAGCAGTGAACCTGAATTGTATGTAACTGGCGCTTTCTTT